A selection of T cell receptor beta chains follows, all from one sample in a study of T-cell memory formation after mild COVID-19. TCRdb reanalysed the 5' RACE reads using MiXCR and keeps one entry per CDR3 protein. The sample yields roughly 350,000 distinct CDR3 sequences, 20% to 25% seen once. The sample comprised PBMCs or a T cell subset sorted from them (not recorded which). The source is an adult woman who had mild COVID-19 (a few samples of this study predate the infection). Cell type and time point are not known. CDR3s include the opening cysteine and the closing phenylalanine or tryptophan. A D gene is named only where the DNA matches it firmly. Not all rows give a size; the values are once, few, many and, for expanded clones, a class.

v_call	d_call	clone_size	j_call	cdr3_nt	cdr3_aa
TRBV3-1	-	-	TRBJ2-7	TGTGCCAGCAGCCTCGGACGGAACCGCTACGAGCAGTACTTC	CASSLGRNRYEQYF
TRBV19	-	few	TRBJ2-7	TGTGCCAGTAGTTGGTCCCCGGCAGAAATCTACGAGCAGTACTTC	CASSWSPAEIYEQYF
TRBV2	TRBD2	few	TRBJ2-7	TGTGCCAGCAGCCGCGGACTAGCGGGTACCTACGAGCAGTACTTC	CASSRGLAGTYEQYF
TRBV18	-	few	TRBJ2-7	TGTGCCAGCTCACCATTGCCTCTCGGCGACGAGCAGTACTTC	CASSPLPLGDEQYF
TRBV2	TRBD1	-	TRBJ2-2	TGTGCCAGCAGTGTCCGACAGGGCGGGGAGCTGTTTTTT	CASSVRQGGELFF
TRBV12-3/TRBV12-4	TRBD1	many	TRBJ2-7	TGTGCCAGCAGTTCCGGGACAGGGTACTACGAGCAGTACTTC	CASSSGTGYYEQYF
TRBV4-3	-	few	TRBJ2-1	TGCGCCAGCAGCCCTTCGGATTGGGGGTTTAGTAATGAGCAGTTCTTC	CASSPSDWGFSNEQFF
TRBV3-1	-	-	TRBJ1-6	TGTGCCAGCAGCCAAGTCGGGAGCTCCTATAATTCACCCCTCCACTTT	CASSQVGSSYNSPLHF
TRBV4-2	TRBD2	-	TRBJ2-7	TGTGCCAGCAGCCAAAGGGGAGGGACTAGCGGGAGGAGGAGCTCCTACGAGCAGTACTTC	CASSQRGGTSGRRSSYEQYF
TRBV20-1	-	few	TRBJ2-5	TGCAGTGCTAGAGATTGGCAGTCCCAAGAGACCCAGTACTTC	CSARDWQSQETQYF
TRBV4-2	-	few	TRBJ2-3	TGTGCCAGCAGCTCGGGGATTAGCACAGATACGCAGTATTTT	CASSSGISTDTQYF
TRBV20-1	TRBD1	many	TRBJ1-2	TGCAGTGCTAGAGATCTGCAGGGGGGATTCTATGGCTACACCTTC	CSARDLQGGFYGYTF
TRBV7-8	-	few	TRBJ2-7	TGTGCCAGCAGCCACCGGGTTTCCTACGAGCAGTACTTC	CASSHRVSYEQYF
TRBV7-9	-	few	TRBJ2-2	TGTGCCAGCAGCTTAGCGCCGGGCGGGGAGCTGTTTTTT	CASSLAPGGELFF
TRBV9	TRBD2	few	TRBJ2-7	TGTGCCAGCAATCGAGCCGGGACTAGCGCCTACGAGCAGTACTTC	CASNRAGTSAYEQYF
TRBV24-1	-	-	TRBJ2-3	TGTGCCACCGGGGACGGCCTCACAGATACGCAGTATTTT	CATGDGLTDTQYF
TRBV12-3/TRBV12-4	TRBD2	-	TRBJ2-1	TGTGCCAGCACCTGGGGGGGGAGCTCCTACAATGAGCAGTTCTTC	CASTWGGSSYNEQFF
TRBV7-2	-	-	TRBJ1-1	TGTGCCAGCGCCCGGGGAGGGATGAACACTGAAGCTTTCTTT	CASARGGMNTEAFF
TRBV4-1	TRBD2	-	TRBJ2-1	TGCGCCAGCAGCCAAGTCGGACTAGCAATCAATGAGCAGTTCTTC	CASSQVGLAINEQFF
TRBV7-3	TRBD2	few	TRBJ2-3	TGTGCCAGCAGCTCCGGACTAGCGGGAGCAACAGATACGCAGTATTTT	CASSSGLAGATDTQYF
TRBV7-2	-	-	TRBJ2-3	TGTGCCAGCAGCTTAGGAATGGGGCGCACAGATACGCAGTATTTT	CASSLGMGRTDTQYF
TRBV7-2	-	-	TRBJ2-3	TGTGCCAGCAGCAAGAGACAGGTCCTCAACACAGATACGCAGTATTTT	CASSKRQVLNTDTQYF
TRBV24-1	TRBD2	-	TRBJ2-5	TGTGCCACCAGTGCCCCGGGAGGGTCCATGGAGACCCAGTACTTC	CATSAPGGSMETQYF
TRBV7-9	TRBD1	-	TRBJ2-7	TGTGCCAGCAGCTTAGTAGGCAGGGGGCCCTACGAGCAGTACTTC	CASSLVGRGPYEQYF
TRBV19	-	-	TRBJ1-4	TGTGCCAGTAGTATAGCTATAAATGAAAGGCTGTTTTTT	CASSIAINERLFF
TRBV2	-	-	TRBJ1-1	TGTGCCAGCATTCCTAGTGGGGGGCAGGTCACTGAAGCTTTCTTT	CASIPSGGQVTEAFF
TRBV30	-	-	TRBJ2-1	TGTGCCTGGACCGGTGGTATCTCCTACAATGAGCAGTTCTTC	CAWTGGISYNEQFF
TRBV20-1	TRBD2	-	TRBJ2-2	TGCAGTGCTAGTCACGGGAGGGACACCGGGGAGCTGTTTTTT	CSASHGRDTGELFF
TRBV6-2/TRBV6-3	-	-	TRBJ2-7	TGTGCCAGCAGTTACTCGCGCAGGAATACCTACGAGCAGTACTTC	CASSYSRRNTYEQYF
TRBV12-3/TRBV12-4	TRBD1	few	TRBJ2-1	TGTGCCAGCAGACAACCGGGACAGGGGTTTAGTGAGCAGTTCTTC	CASRQPGQGFSEQFF
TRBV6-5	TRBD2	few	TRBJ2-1	TGTGCCAGCAGTTACGGGCTAGCGGGGCCCATCCTCAACTTC	CASSYGLAGPILNF
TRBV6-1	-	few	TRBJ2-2	TGTGCCAGCAGCCCAAGGGTAGGGCCCAACGGGGAGCTGTTTTTT	CASSPRVGPNGELFF
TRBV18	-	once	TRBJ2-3	TGTGCCAGCTTCCGTCCGGGGTACACAGATACGCAGTATTTT	CASFRPGYTDTQYF
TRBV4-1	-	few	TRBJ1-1	TGCGCCAGCAGCCAAGAGACAGTCCAAGGCACTGAAGCTTTCTTT	CASSQETVQGTEAFF
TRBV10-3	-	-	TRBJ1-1	TGTGCCATCAGTGATCTTCCGAACACTGAAGCTTTCTTT	CAISDLPNTEAFF
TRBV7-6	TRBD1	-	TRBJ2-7	TGTGCCAGCAGCGCTCTTCAGGGGGCGGGCGAGCAGTACTTC	CASSALQGAGEQYF
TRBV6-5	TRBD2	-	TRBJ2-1	TGTGCCAGCAGTTTTTTAGCGGGTGGGCACAATGAGCAGTTCTTC	CASSFLAGGHNEQFF
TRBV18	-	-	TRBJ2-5	TGTGCCAGCTCACCACCCTGGGCCGAGGAAGAGACCCAGTACTTC	CASSPPWAEEETQYF
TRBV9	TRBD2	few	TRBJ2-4	TGTGCCAGCAGCGCAGCTAGCGGGATCGGGGCCAAAAACATTCAGTACTTC	CASSAASGIGAKNIQYF
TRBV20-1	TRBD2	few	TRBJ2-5	TGCAGTGCTCGGGGACTAGCGGGAGTACGGGAGGAGACCCAGTACTTC	CSARGLAGVREETQYF
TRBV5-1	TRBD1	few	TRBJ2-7	TGCGCCAGCAGCTTGGAGGGGACAGGGCCGGCCGAGCAGTACTTC	CASSLEGTGPAEQYF
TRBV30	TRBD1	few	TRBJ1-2	TGTGCCTGGACAGGGGGCTTTCCCCTTGAGTATGGCTACACCTTC	CAWTGGFPLEYGYTF
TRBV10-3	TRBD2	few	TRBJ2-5	TGTGCCATCAGTCCGGGGCCTAGCGGGACGGGTTGGGAGACCCAGTACTTC	CAISPGPSGTGWETQYF
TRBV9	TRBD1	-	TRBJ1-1	TGTGCCAGCAGCACCCGGGACAGGGTAGGTACTGAAGCTTTCTTT	CASSTRDRVGTEAFF
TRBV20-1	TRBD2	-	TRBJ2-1	TGCAGTGCCCCTCGAGGACTAGCGGAGCCCCTCTACAATGAGCAGTTCTTC	CSAPRGLAEPLYNEQFF
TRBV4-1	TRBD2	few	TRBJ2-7	TGCGCCAGCAGCCAAGACACTAGCGGGGGGACTAGGGCCGAGCAGTACTTC	CASSQDTSGGTRAEQYF
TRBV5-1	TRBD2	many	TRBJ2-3	TGCGCCAGTACTAGCGGGAGTCCCGGAGATACGCAGTATTTT	CASTSGSPGDTQYF
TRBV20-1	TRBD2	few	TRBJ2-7	TGCAGTGCTTACGTCGGGACTAGGGTCAACGAGCAGTACTTC	CSAYVGTRVNEQYF